The subject of this entry is one T cell receptor (beta chain). The data were obtained in a study of a mutant IDH1 vaccine in newly diagnosed glioma. On the study more broadly: Patients were pretreated with radiotherapy, temozolomide, or both, mostly both.

Time point described: baseline, week 1 (first vaccination visit). Treatment meaning: pre-vaccination baseline after standard-of-care therapy. CDR1 and CDR2 from the germline V gene are SEHNR and FQNEAQ (reference sequence). Trimming left V 3 bases short and J 6 bases short, with 23 bases between. The CDR3 has 17 residues. Measured with immunoSEQ multiplex PCR; TCRdb has only the in-frame clones, and not every one. The data hold tens of thousands of clones, with just over 85% observed a single time. This receptor was identified in a man between 25 and 39 years old with glioma. This sequence joins TRBV7-9 and TRBJ1-2; D is ambiguous. The starting material was PBMCs, obtained from a glioma patient treated with radiotherapy, temozolomide or both. CDR3 coding DNA: TGTGCCAGCAGCTTTACAGCCGCAATGACTCTCAACGATGGCTACACCTTC. Its translation is CASSFTAAMTLNDGYTF.